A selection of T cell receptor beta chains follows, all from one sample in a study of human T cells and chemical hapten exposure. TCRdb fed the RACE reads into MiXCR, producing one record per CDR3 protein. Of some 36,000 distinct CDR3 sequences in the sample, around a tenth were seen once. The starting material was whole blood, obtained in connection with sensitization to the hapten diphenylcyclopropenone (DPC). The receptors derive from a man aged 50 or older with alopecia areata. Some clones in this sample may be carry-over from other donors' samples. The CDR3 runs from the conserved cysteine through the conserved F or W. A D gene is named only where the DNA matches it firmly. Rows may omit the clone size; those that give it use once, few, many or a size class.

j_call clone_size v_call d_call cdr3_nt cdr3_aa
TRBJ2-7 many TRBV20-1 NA TGCAGTGCTTTTGTGGACACTCACTACGAGCAGTACTTC CSAFVDTHYEQYF
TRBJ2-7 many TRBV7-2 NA TGTGCCAGCAGCCCCACATGGTACCAGATAAACGAGCAGTACTTC CASSPTWYQINEQYF
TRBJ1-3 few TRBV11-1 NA TGTGCCAGCAGCTTCAGTGGAAACACCATATATTTT CASSFSGNTIYF
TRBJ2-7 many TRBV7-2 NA TGTGCCAGCAGCTTAGACAGAACTGACAACTACGAGCAGTACTTC CASSLDRTDNYEQYF
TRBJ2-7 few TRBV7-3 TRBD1 TGTGCCAGCAGCGAAGGACAGGGGGCCTACTACGAGCAGTACTTC CASSEGQGAYYEQYF
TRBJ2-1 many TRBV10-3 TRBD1 TGTGCCATCCTAACAGGGGGCTACAATGAGCAGTTCTTC CAILTGGYNEQFF
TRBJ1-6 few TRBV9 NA TGTGCCAGCAGCCCGCGCTCTGGGGGCTATAATTCACCCCTCCACTTT CASSPRSGGYNSPLHF
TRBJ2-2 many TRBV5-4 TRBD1 TGTGCCAGCAGCTTGCCGGGACAGGAGGACACCGGGGAGCTGTTTTTT CASSLPGQEDTGELFF
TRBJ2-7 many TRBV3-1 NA TGTGCCAGCAGCAGCGTCCACGAGCAGTACTTC CASSSVHEQYF
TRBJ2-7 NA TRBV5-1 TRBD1 TGCGCCAGCAGCTGGGGACAGGGGGGAGCCGAGCAGTACTTC CASSWGQGGAEQYF